This entry lists 19 T cell receptor beta chains sequenced from one sample in a study of human T cells and chemical hapten exposure. RNA extraction used unfractionated whole blood as the source of total RNA. TCRdb used MiXCR to reprocess the 5' RACE reads, holding one entry per CDR3 protein. This table holds roughly 120,000 distinct CDR3 sequences, 19% found once. The source of these receptors is a human donor in good health.

The V gene is TRBV4-1, the J gene TRBJ2-7; D gene ambiguous. The germline V gene encodes CDR1 MGHRA and CDR2 YSYEKL. The CDR3 has 13 residues. The ends were cut back, 0 bases at V and 2 bases at J, with 5 bases in the middle. CDR3 nucleotides: TGCGCCAGCAGCCAAGAGACCGCCTACGAGCAGTACTTC. It specifies CASSQETAYEQYF.

This clonotype appeared a few times. J is TRBJ2-6 and V is TRBV6-6; unclear D gene. This CDR3 has 17 residues. The V end lost 3 bases, the J end lost 0 bases, and 12 bases lay between the germline ends. Germline V gives CDR1 MNHNY, CDR2 SVGAGI (reference sequence). The CDR3 nucleotides are TGTGCCAGCAGTTATGTTATTTTGGACTCTGGGGCCAACGTCCTGACTTTC. This gives the protein CASSYVILDSGANVLTF.

This clonotype was counted between two and nine times. The chain carries TRBV20-1 and TRBJ1-2; perhaps TRBD1 as D (6 bases). The CDR3 covers 13 residues. V shed 3 bases and J shed 2 bases, with 10 bases lying between them. Germline lookup yields CDR1 DFQATT and CDR2 SNEGSKA (reference sequence). The CDR3 bases are TGCAGTGCTAGGAACAGGGACAACTATGGCTACACCTTC. It encodes CSARNRDNYGYTF.

CDR3 DNA: TGTGCCAGCAGCCCCGACAGGCCCTCTGGAAACACCATATATTTT. Residues: CASSPDRPSGNTIYF. The V and J genes are TRBV2 and TRBJ1-3, with a tentative D call TRBD1 (6 bases). V was clipped by 6 bases and J by 0 bases, with 12 bases between them. Germline lookup yields CDR1 SNHLY and CDR2 FYNNEI. The CDR3 is 15 amino acids.

This clonotype appeared a few times. The chain uses TRBV24-1 and TRBJ2-3; D not certain. Germline values: CDR1 KGHDR, CDR2 SFDVKD. This CDR3 is built from 15 residues. The V end lost 5 bases, the J end lost 1 base, and 12 bases lay between the germline ends. CDR3 DNA: TGTGCCACCAGTGGTCACCCGAGACGCACAGATACGCAGTATTTT. Its protein is CATSGHPRRTDTQYF.

The rearrangement uses TRBV7-2 and TRBJ2-1, with unresolved D. V gave up 5 bases and J gave up 6 bases, with 8 bases separating them. Per the germline V gene, CDR1 is SGHTA and CDR2 is FQGNSA. The CDR3 spans 12 residues. The CDR3 bases are TGTGCCAGCAGCGCGTCAGGCAATGAGCAGTTCTTC. Protein: CASSASGNEQFF.

The V and J genes are TRBV6-6 and TRBJ2-6; 7 nucleotides align to TRBD1. Germline V gene data show CDR1 as MNHNY and CDR2 as SVGAGI (reference sequence). The CDR3 spans 17 residues. After removal of 7 bases from V and 0 bases from J, the junction contained 9 bases not matched to a gene. The CDR3 region is CASTSGTEFSGANVLTF. CDR3 bases: TGTGCCAGCACCTCCGGGACAGAATTCTCTGGGGCCAACGTCCTGACTTTC.

This clonotype was seen a handful of times. V usage is TRBV7-2 and J usage is TRBJ2-3, with a weak D call TRBD1 (6 bases). CDR1 and CDR2 (germline): SGHTA, FQGNSA. This CDR3 region has 15 residues. V lost 1 base, J lost 3 bases, and 11 bases lay in between. CDR3 sequence reads: CASSLVGTRTDTQYF. In DNA form, the CDR3 reads TGTGCCAGCAGCTTAGTAGGGACAAGGACAGATACGCAGTATTTT.

The chain uses TRBV5-6 and TRBJ2-3; 7 nucleotides line up with TRBD2. The junction had 8 bases not matched to a gene; V was cut back by 5 bases and J by 2 bases. The CDR3 is 15 residues long. Per the germline V gene, CDR1 is SGHDT and CDR2 is YYEEEE. CDR3 sequence reads: CASSLGLGDTDTQYF. As DNA, the CDR3 is TGTGCCAGCAGTCTCGGACTAGGAGACACAGATACGCAGTATTTT.

The rearrangement links TRBV14 to TRBJ2-1; 11 bases are a match to TRBD2. V shed 1 base and J 10 bases; nucleotides not matched to a gene: 6. Looked up from germline, CDR1 is SGHDN and CDR2 is FVKESK. The CDR3 is 15 amino acids. CDR3 region: CASSQVLAGGTEQFF. The DNA for the CDR3 is TGTGCCAGCAGCCAAGTCCTAGCGGGAGGCACGGAGCAGTTCTTC.

The rearrangement joins TRBV2 to TRBJ2-7; D is undetermined. Looked up from germline, CDR1 is SNHLY and CDR2 is FYNNEI. The germline V and J ends were trimmed by 11 bases and 1 base, with 12 bases remaining between them. The CDR3 spans 12 residues. The CDR3, as DNA: TGTGCCGTCCCGTTGGGTTCCTACGAGCAGTACTTC. This sequence encodes CAVPLGSYEQYF.

The genes are TRBV11-2 and TRBJ2-1; TRBD2 might be the D (5 bases). The CDR3 covers 12 residues. CDR1 and CDR2 (germline): SGHAT, FQNNGV. V was trimmed by 5 bases and J by 7 bases, leaving 9 bases between them. As DNA, the CDR3 is TGTGCCAGCAGCCTACAGCGGAATGAGCAGTTCTTC. Its protein product is CASSLQRNEQFF.

Only a few counts were recorded for this clonotype. CDR3 sequence (DNA): TGTGCCAGCAGCCTCGGACTAGCGGGAGAATCCTACGAGCAGTACTTC. Encoded protein: CASSLGLAGESYEQYF. The genes are TRBV3-1 and TRBJ2-7; TRBD2 aligns across 13 bases. With 4 bases clipped from V and 1 base from J, the junction kept 4 bases outside the gene matches. Germline-derived CDR1 and CDR2 are LGHDT and YNNKEL (reference sequence). CDR3 length: 16 amino acids.

This clonotype has a handful of counts. The chain couples TRBV2 to TRBJ1-3; D possibly corresponds to TRBD1 (5 bases). Germline CDR1 SNHLY, CDR2 FYNNEI. Trimming removed 3 bases at V and 0 bases at J, with 12 bases between. This CDR3 spans 16 amino acids. CDR3 residues: CASSETDPNSGNTIYF. CDR3 coding DNA: TGTGCCAGCAGTGAGACAGATCCTAACTCTGGAAACACCATATATTTT.

This clonotype was observed many times. V is TRBV2 and J is TRBJ1-2; D is unresolved. CDR3 length: 12 residues. V was pared by 9 bases and J by 0 bases, with 8 bases between. The germline gives CDR1 SNHLY, CDR2 FYNNEI. This CDR3 is CASSDANYGYTF. The CDR3 nucleotides are TGTGCCAGTTCGGATGCTAACTATGGCTACACCTTC.

This clonotype turned up a few times. J is TRBJ1-4 and V is TRBV6-1, with 8 bases matching TRBD1. The germline V gene encodes CDR1 MNHNS and CDR2 SASEGT. This CDR3 comprises 16 residues. V dropped 5 bases and J dropped 2; count of bases not matched to a gene: 7. This CDR3 reads CASSPGQGATNEKLFF. CDR3 DNA sequence: TGTGCCAGCAGTCCTGGACAGGGCGCGACTAATGAAAAACTGTTTTTT.

The CDR3 coding sequence is TGTGCCAGCTCACCACCGAACAGGGAATCCAAAAACATTCAGTACTTC. Protein sequence: CASSPPNRESKNIQYF. The chain employs TRBV18 and TRBJ2-4; D might be TRBD1 (6 bases). The germline V gene has CDR1 KGHSH and CDR2 LQKENI. Trimming removed 0 bases at V and 2 bases at J, with 11 bases between. The CDR3 has 16 amino acids.

The chain joins TRBV30 to TRBJ2-7; either TRBD1 or TRBD2 may supply D (5 bases each). CDR3 length equals 16 residues. Germline V CDR1 and CDR2: GTSNPN, SVGIG (reference sequence). Trimming stripped 2 bases from V and 2 bases from J, with 19 bases between. As DNA, the CDR3 is TGTGCCTGGAGTCATTTCGAACGGGGCTCGCCCTACGAGCAGTACTTC. Its translation is CAWSHFERGSPYEQYF.

This clonotype has more than one count but fewer than ten. The chain carries TRBV3-1 and TRBJ1-1, with D hard to call. CDR3 length: 13 residues. Trimming stripped 0 bases from V and 8 bases from J, with 10 bases between. Germline values: CDR1 LGHDT, CDR2 YNNKEL (reference sequence). CDR3 sequence: CASSQDRSQEAFF. The CDR3 DNA follows: TGTGCCAGCAGCCAAGATAGAAGTCAGGAAGCTTTCTTT.